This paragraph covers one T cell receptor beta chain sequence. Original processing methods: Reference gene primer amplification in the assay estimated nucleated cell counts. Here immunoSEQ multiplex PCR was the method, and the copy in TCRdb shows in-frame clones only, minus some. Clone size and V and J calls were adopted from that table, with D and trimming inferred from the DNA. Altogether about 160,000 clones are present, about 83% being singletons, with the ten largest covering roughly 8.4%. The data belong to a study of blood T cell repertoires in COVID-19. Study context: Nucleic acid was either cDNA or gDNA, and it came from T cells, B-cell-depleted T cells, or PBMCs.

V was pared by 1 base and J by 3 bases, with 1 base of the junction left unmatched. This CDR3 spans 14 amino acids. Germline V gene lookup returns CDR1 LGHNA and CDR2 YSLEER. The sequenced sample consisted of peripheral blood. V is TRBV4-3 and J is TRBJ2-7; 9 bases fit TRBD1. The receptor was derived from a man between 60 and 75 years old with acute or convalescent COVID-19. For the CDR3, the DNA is TGCGCCAGCAGCCAAGGACAGGGGGACTACGAGCAGTACTTC. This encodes CASSQGQGDYEQYF.